This is a list of T cell receptor beta chains from one sample in a study of post-analysis software for immune sequencing data. MiXCR was run by TCRdb on the PCR reads, yielding one entry per CDR3 protein. The repertoire holds 150,000 to 200,000 distinct CDR3 sequences, with roughly 31% as singletons. The material sequenced was blood. These receptors were obtained from a girl under 18 with multiple sclerosis. CDR3s include the opening cysteine and the closing phenylalanine or tryptophan. The D gene is left open where the match is weak. Clone size is not always given. Where it is, it says once, few, many or a class for expanded clones.

j_gene: TRBJ2-1; d_gene: TRBD1; abundance: NA; v_gene: TRBV5-5; CDR3nt: TGTGCCAGCAGCTTGGTTCGACTCCGGGACAGGGGCCGCAATGAGCAGTTCTTC; CDR3aa: CASSLVRLRDRGRNEQFF
j_gene: TRBJ2-1; d_gene: TRBD2; abundance: NA; v_gene: TRBV19; CDR3nt: TGTGCCAGTAAAGAGCGGGAGCTTGGCAATGAGCAGTTCTTC; CDR3aa: CASKERELGNEQFF
j_gene: TRBJ2-7; d_gene: TRBD1; abundance: NA; v_gene: TRBV20-1; CDR3nt: TGCAGTGCTCAGAAGAGGACAGGGAATACCAATGAGCAGTACTTC; CDR3aa: CSAQKRTGNTNEQYF
j_gene: TRBJ1-1; d_gene: NA; abundance: NA; v_gene: TRBV10-3; CDR3nt: TGTGCCATCAGTATGGGGGTGAACACTGAAGCTTTCTTT; CDR3aa: CAISMGVNTEAFF
j_gene: TRBJ2-3; d_gene: NA; abundance: many; v_gene: TRBV4-1; CDR3nt: TGCGCCAGCAGCCAAGATTCATGGGAAAAAGATACGCAGTATTTT; CDR3aa: CASSQDSWEKDTQYF
j_gene: TRBJ2-2; d_gene: TRBD1; abundance: NA; v_gene: TRBV10-3; CDR3nt: TGTGCCATCAGTGAAACGGGGACAGCGTCATACAACGGGGAGCTGTTTTTT; CDR3aa: CAISETGTASYNGELFF
j_gene: TRBJ2-2; d_gene: TRBD2; abundance: NA; v_gene: TRBV4-1; CDR3nt: TGCGCCAGCAGCCAAGATTGGCCTAGCGGGAGGGCCAGATACACCGGGGAGCTGTTTTTT; CDR3aa: CASSQDWPSGRARYTGELFF
j_gene: TRBJ1-1; d_gene: NA; abundance: NA; v_gene: TRBV29-1; CDR3nt: TGCAGCGTTGAAGGGGCGGACACTGAAGCTTTCTTT; CDR3aa: CSVEGADTEAFF
j_gene: TRBJ2-1; d_gene: NA; abundance: many; v_gene: TRBV29-1; CDR3nt: TGCAGCGTTGACGGAGAGCTTAATGAGCAGTTCTTC; CDR3aa: CSVDGELNEQFF
j_gene: TRBJ2-1; d_gene: NA; abundance: many; v_gene: TRBV5-5; CDR3nt: TGTGCCAGCAGCCAGGGTAGATGGGATAGCTCCTACAATGAGCAGTTCTTC; CDR3aa: CASSQGRWDSSYNEQFF
j_gene: TRBJ1-1; d_gene: NA; abundance: few; v_gene: TRBV12-3/TRBV12-4; CDR3nt: TGTGCCAGCAGTTTTAGAGCAGACACTGAAGCTTTCTTT; CDR3aa: CASSFRADTEAFF
j_gene: TRBJ2-3; d_gene: TRBD2; abundance: few; v_gene: TRBV7-2; CDR3nt: TGTGCCAGCAGTCTCGAACCGGGACTAGCGGGAGTGGATACGCAGTATTTT; CDR3aa: CASSLEPGLAGVDTQYF
j_gene: TRBJ2-3; d_gene: NA; abundance: many; v_gene: TRBV4-1; CDR3nt: TGCGCCAGCAGCCAAGTAGGGGGGGATACGCAGTATTTT; CDR3aa: CASSQVGGDTQYF
j_gene: TRBJ2-3; d_gene: TRBD2; abundance: NA; v_gene: TRBV12-3/TRBV12-4; CDR3nt: TGTGCCAGCAACCCGACTAGCGGGAGAGGTGATACGCAGTATTTT; CDR3aa: CASNPTSGRGDTQYF
j_gene: TRBJ2-3; d_gene: NA; abundance: many; v_gene: TRBV20-1; CDR3nt: TGCAGTGCTAGAGATGGGGCGGGGAGCACAGATACGCAGTATTTT; CDR3aa: CSARDGAGSTDTQYF
j_gene: TRBJ2-3; d_gene: TRBD2; abundance: many; v_gene: TRBV4-2; CDR3nt: TGTGCCAGCAGCCAGCGGGCGCGGGAGCCAGGAGATACGCAGTATTTT; CDR3aa: CASSQRAREPGDTQYF
j_gene: TRBJ2-1; d_gene: TRBD2; abundance: NA; v_gene: TRBV11-2; CDR3nt: TGTGCCAGCAGCGCTGCTAGCGGGATAGGTGAGCAGTTCTTC; CDR3aa: CASSAASGIGEQFF
j_gene: TRBJ1-1; d_gene: NA; abundance: NA; v_gene: TRBV29-1; CDR3nt: TGCAGCGTTACCAGGGGTACTGAAGCTTTCTTT; CDR3aa: CSVTRGTEAFF
j_gene: TRBJ1-1; d_gene: NA; abundance: NA; v_gene: TRBV7-8; CDR3nt: TGTGCCAGCAGCCTGACCGACAGACTTAACACTGAAGCTTTCTTT; CDR3aa: CASSLTDRLNTEAFF
j_gene: TRBJ2-5; d_gene: NA; abundance: many; v_gene: TRBV20-1; CDR3nt: TGCAGTGCCCTAGAGGGAGAGACCCAGTACTTC; CDR3aa: CSALEGETQYF
j_gene: TRBJ2-7; d_gene: TRBD1; abundance: few; v_gene: TRBV3-1; CDR3nt: TGTGCCAGCAGCATTACAGGGGGATGGTACGAGCAGTACTTC; CDR3aa: CASSITGGWYEQYF
j_gene: TRBJ2-3; d_gene: TRBD2; abundance: once; v_gene: TRBV25-1; CDR3nt: TGTGCCAGCAGTGGGGCCCCTAGCGGCACTACGCAGTATTTT; CDR3aa: CASSGAPSGTTQYF
j_gene: TRBJ2-5; d_gene: TRBD1; abundance: many; v_gene: TRBV11-2; CDR3nt: TGTGCCAGCAGTTTCACAGGGGGGACCCAGTACTTC; CDR3aa: CASSFTGGTQYF
j_gene: TRBJ1-5; d_gene: TRBD1; abundance: NA; v_gene: TRBV20-1; CDR3nt: TGCAGTGCGGGGACAGGTTCCAATCAGCCCCAGCATTTT; CDR3aa: CSAGTGSNQPQHF
j_gene: TRBJ2-5; d_gene: NA; abundance: NA; v_gene: TRBV29-1; CDR3nt: TGCAGCGTCCTGGGTGCTCGAATGGGTGAGACCCAGTACTTC; CDR3aa: CSVLGARMGETQYF